This record concerns one T cell receptor (beta chain) sequence. CDR1 and CDR2 from the germline V gene are SGHNT and YYREEE (reference sequence). V lost 4 bases to trimming and J lost 2 bases; unmatched junction nucleotides: 6. The length of the CDR3 is 15 residues. The source of the sample is a study of cytomegalovirus exposure and HLA in healthy donors. TCRdb's table, derived via immunoSEQ multiplex PCR, lists solely in-frame clones and lacks some. The data hold some 100,000 clones, with about 82% observed a single time. The receptor comes from a young man in good health and CMV-seronegative. The chain recombines TRBV5-4 with TRBJ2-7; TRBD1 matches at 10 bases. The sample consisted of PBMCs. CDR3 loop: CASSPDGTGAYEQYF. The CDR3 DNA is TGTGCCAGCAGCCCCGACGGGACAGGGGCCTACGAGCAGTACTTC.